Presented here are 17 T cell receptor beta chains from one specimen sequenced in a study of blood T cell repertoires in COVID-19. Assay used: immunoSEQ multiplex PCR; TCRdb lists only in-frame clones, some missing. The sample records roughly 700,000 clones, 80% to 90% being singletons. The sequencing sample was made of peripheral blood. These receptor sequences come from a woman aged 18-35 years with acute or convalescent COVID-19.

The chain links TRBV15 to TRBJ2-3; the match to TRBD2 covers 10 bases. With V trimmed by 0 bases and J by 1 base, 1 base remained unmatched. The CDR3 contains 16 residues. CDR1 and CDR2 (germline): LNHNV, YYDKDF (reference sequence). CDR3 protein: CATSRDLAGGTDTQYF. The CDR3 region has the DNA TGTGCCACCAGCAGAGATCTAGCGGGGGGCACAGATACGCAGTATTTT. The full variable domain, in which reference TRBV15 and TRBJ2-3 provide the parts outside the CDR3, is DAMVIQNPRYQVTQFGKPVTLSCSQTLNHNVMYWYQQKSSQAPKLLFHYYDKDFNNEADTPDNFQSRRPNTSFCFLDIRSPGLGDTAMYLCATSRDLAGGTDTQYFGPGTRLTVL.

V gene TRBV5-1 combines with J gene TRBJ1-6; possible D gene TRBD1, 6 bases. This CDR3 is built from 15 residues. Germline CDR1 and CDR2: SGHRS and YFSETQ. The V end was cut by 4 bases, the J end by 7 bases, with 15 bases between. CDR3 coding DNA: TGCGCCAGCAGCCCCGCGGGGGCGTCGAATTCACCCCTCCACTTT. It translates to CASSPAGASNSPLHF.

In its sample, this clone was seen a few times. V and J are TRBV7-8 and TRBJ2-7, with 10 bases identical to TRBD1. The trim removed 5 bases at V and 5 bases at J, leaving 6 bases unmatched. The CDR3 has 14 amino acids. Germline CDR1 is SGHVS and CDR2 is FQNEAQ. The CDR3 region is CASSAGTGVDEQYF. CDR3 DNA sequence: TGTGCCAGCAGCGCCGGGACAGGGGTCGACGAGCAGTACTTC.

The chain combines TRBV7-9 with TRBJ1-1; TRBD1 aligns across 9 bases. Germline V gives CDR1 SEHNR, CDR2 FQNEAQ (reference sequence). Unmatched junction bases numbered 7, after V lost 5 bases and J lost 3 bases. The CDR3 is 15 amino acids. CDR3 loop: CASSTGQGGDTEAFF. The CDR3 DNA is TGTGCCAGCAGCACGGGACAGGGCGGGGACACTGAAGCTTTCTTT.

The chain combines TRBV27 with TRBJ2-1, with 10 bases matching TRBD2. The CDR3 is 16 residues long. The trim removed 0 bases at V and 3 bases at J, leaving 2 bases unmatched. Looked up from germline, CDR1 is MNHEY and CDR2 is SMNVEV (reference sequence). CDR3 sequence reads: CASSLSAGGRYNEQFF. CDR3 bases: TGTGCCAGCAGTTTATCAGCGGGGGGGCGCTACAATGAGCAGTTCTTC.

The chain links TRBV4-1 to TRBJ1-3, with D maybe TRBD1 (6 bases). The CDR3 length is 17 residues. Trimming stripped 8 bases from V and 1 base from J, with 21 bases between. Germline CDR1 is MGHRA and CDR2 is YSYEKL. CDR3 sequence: CASSPQYRVRSGNTIYF. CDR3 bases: TGCGCCAGCTCCCCACAATACAGGGTAAGGTCTGGAAACACCATATATTTT.

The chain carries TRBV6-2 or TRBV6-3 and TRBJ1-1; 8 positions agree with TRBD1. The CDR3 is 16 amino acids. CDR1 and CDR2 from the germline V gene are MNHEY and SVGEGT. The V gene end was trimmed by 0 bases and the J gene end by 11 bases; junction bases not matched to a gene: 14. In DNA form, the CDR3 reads TGTGCCAGCAGTTACTCGATGGCCTACAGGGGGTTTGGTGCTTTCTTT. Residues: CASSYSMAYRGFGAFF.

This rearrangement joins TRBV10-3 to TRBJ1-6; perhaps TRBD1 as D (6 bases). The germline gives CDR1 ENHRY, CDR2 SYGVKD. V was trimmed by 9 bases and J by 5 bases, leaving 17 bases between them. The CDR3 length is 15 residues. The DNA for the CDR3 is TGTGCCATGGGTAGGGGGGGGGAGAATAATTCACCCCTCCACTTT. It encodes CAMGRGGENNSPLHF.

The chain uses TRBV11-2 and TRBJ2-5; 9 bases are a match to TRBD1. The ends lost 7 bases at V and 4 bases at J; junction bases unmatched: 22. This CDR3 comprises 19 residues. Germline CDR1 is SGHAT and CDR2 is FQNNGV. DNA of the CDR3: TGTGCCAGCACCCTAGGACGGCGGGTAGGACAGGGGTTCGGAGAGACCCAGTACTTC. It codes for CASTLGRRVGQGFGETQYF.

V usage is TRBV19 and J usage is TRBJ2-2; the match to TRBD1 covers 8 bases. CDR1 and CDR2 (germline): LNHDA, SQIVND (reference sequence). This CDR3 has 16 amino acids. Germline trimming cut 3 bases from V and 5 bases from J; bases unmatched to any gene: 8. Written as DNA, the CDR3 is TGTGCCAGTAGTATTCGGACAGGGATAGGGACCGGGGAGCTGTTTTTT. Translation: CASSIRTGIGTGELFF.

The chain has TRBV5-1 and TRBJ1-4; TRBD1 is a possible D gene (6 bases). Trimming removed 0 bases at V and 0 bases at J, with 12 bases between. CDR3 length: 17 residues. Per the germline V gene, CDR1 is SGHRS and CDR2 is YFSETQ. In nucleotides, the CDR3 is TGCGCCAGCAGCTTGGCCGGGACAACTGCAACTAATGAAAAACTGTTTTTT. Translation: CASSLAGTTATNEKLFF.

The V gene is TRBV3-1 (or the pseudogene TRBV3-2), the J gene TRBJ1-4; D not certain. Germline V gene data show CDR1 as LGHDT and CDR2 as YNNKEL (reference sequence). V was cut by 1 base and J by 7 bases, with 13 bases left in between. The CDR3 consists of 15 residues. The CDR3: CASSQAMAGGEKLFF. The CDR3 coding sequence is TGTGCCAGCAGCCAAGCGATGGCAGGAGGTGAAAAACTGTTTTTT.

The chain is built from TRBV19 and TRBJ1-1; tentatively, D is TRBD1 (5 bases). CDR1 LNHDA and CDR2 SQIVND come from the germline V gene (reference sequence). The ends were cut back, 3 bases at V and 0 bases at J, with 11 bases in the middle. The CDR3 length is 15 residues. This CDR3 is CASSIVRTMNTEAFF. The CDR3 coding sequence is TGTGCCAGTAGTATTGTAAGGACAATGAACACTGAAGCTTTCTTT.

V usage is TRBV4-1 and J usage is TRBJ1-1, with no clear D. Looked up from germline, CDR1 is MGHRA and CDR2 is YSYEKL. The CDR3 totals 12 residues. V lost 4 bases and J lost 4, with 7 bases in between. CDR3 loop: CASSPHGTEAFF. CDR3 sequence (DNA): TGCGCCAGCAGCCCCCACGGCACTGAAGCTTTCTTT.

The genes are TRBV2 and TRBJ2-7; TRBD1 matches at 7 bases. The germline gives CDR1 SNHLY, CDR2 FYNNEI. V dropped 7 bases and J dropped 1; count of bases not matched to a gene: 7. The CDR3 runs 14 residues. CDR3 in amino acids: CASTLTGWSYEQYF. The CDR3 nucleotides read TGTGCCAGCACCCTGACAGGGTGGTCCTACGAGCAGTACTTC.

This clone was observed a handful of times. The CDR3 DNA reads as TGTGCCAGCAGCTCAGACCCAGGGGGAGCTTCGAGCAATCAGCCCCAGCATTTT. This translates into CASSSDPGGASSNQPQHF. The rearrangement uses TRBV7-6 and TRBJ1-5; 7 positions match TRBD1. J lost 1 base, V lost 4 bases, and 13 bases had no gene match. Germline-derived CDR1 and CDR2 are SGHVS and FNYEAQ. The CDR3 length is 18 residues.

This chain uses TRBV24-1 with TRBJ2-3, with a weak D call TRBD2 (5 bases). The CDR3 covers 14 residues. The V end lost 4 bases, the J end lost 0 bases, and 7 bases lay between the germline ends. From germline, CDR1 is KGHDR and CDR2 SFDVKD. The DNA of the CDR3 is TGTGCCACCAGTGAGACTAAAAGCACAGATACGCAGTATTTT. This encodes CATSETKSTDTQYF.